The sequence of this T cell receptor beta chain was determined in a study of blood T cell repertoires in COVID-19 (dated by TCRdb to between 2020 and 2021). Regarding the complete study: Samples from collaborators originated in the United States, Italy and Spain and spanned both the acute and convalescent phases of COVID-19. The prospective study material was composed of cDNA or gDNA derived from T cells, B-cell-depleted T cells, or PBMCs. Deeply sampled blood TCRbeta repertoires from subjects exposed to, actively infected with, or recovered from COVID-19 were included in the dataset. The repertoires were made available in a free public database intended to serve as a resource for research on the immune response to SARS-CoV-2. Samples came from the ongoing ImmuneRACE study (first 160 participants) plus 1,254 subjects from 6 global collaborators. A de-identified subject ID, COVID-19 status, age in years and sex were almost always included in the sample metadata. Where available, HLA class I and class II types were taken from metadata supplied by the sample provider and were not determined by assay-based typing.

Collaborating institutions collected whole blood in K2EDTA tubes following their own protocols. Collaborator samples were shipped for TCRbeta analysis as frozen whole blood, isolated PBMCs, or DNA extracted from either sample type. TCRbeta CDR3 regions were amplified from genomic DNA using the immunoSEQ Assay, a bias-controlled multiplex PCR. In the authors' own workflow: The number of nucleated cells in each sample was estimated by amplification of reference gene primers within the assay. To quantify the absolute abundance of each unique TCRbeta CDR3 rearrangement, sequence reads were collapsed and filtered. For each sample, productive Simpson clonality was calculated as the square root of Simpson's diversity index across productive rearrangements. In its TCRdb copy, this immuneACCESS table keeps in-frame sequences only and misses some clones. Where compared with another copy, unresolved V genes explain less than half of these, and the others have no known cause. The DNA gave D and trimming, while V, J and clone size come from that table. The sample table lists nearly 35,000 clones, around 73% of them with a count of one. The top ten constitute 7.4% of the sample.

Trimming at the junction amounts to 3 bases on V and 7 bases on J, and the germline ends lie 15 bases apart. The CDR1 and CDR2 encoded by the germline V gene are SQVTM and ANQGSEA. Inclusive of the bounding cysteine and phenylalanine, the CDR3 is 13 residues long. CDR3 DNA is the only sequence kept; it has 39 bases, read in frame from the first base. Overall study results and their limits: Clinical and demographic metadata were provided uncurated, with the amount varying by source and participant.

With respect to this clone: The antigen this receptor binds is unknown. Base qualities are missing; no much larger clone stands one base away.

The sequenced material came from peripheral blood. The sequence was obtained from a woman in her sixties with acute or convalescent COVID-19. The V gene is TRBV29-1 and the J gene is TRBJ1-2; TRBD1 is possibly the D segment (5 matching bases). The CDR3 region has the sequence CSVEAREWGGYTF. The sequenced DNA is TGCAGCGTTGAGGCCAGGGAATGGGGTGGCTACACCTTC.